A single T cell receptor beta chain is shown here with its context. The antigen is unknown. This sample is part of a study of identical twins. With no exceptions, donors were healthy Caucasians. Study-wide findings and caveats: In monozygotic twins, models underestimated the sharing of out-of-frame TCR alpha.

Per germline, CDR1 SGHTA and CDR2 FQGTGA. Trimming cost V 1 base and J 6 bases; bases outside gene matches: 8. The CDR3 sequence is 16 residues long. Each CDR3 protein gets one entry after TCRdb re-called the 5' RACE reads with MiXCR. The table lists just over 500,000 distinct CDR3 sequences, 22% of them singletons. The data were also submitted as part of a second study, on T cells expressing NK-cell markers.

The sequenced material came from CD4+ T cells sorted from blood. The V and J genes are TRBV7-3 and TRBJ2-1, with 8 positions matching TRBD2. The clonotype originates from a woman in her late teens or twenties in good health. DNA of the CDR3: TGTGCCAGCAGCTTAATCTCCAGCGGGGGAGGCAATGAGCAGTTCTTC. Residues: CASSLISSGGGNEQFF.